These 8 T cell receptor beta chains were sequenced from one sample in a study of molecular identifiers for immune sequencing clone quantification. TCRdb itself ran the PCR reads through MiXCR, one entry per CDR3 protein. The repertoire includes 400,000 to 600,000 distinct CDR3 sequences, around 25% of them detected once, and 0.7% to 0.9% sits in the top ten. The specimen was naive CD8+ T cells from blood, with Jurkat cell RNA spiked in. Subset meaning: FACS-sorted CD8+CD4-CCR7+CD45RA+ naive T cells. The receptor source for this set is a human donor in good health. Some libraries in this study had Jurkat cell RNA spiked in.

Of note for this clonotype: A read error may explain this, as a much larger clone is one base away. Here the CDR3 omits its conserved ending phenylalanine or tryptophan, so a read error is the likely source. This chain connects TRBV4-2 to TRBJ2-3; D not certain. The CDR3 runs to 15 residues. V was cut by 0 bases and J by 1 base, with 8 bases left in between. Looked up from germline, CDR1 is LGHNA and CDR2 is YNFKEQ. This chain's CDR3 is CASSQENYRTDTQYC. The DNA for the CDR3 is TGTGCCAGCAGCCAAGAAAACTACCGCACAGATACGCAGTATTGT.

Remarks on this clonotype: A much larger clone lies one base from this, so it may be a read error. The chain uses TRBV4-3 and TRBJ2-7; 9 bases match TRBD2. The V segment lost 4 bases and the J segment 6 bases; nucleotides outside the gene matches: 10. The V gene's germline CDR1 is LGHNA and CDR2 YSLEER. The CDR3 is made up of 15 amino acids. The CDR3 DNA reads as TGCGCCAGCAGCCCTCGGACTAGCGAGCTTTGCGAGCAGTACTTC. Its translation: CASSPRTSELCEQYF.

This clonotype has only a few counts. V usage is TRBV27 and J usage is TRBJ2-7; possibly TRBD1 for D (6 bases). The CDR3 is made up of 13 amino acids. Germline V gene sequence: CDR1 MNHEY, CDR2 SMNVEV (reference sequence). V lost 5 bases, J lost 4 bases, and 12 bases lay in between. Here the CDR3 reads CASSPNQGYEQYF. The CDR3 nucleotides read TGTGCCAGCAGTCCAAACCAGGGGTACGAGCAGTACTTC.

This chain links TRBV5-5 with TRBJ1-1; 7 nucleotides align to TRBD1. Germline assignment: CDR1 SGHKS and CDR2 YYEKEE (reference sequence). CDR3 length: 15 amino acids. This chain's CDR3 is CAAREGAGMNTEAFF. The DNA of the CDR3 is TGTGCAGCTCGGGAGGGGGCCGGGATGAACACTGAAGCTTTCTTT.

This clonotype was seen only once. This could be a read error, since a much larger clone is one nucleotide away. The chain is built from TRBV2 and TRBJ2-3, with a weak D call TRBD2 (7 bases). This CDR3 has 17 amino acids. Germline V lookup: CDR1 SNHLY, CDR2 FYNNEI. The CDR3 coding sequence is TGTGCCAGCAGTGAATACCACCCAGCGGGAAGGACAGATACGCACTATTTT. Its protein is CASSEYHPAGRTDTHYF.

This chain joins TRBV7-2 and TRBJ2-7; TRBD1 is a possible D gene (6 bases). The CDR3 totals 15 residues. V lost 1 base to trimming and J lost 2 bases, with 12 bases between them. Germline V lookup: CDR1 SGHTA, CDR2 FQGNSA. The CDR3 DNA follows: TGTGCCAGCAGCTTAGAGGACAGCACCACCTACGAGCAGTACTTC. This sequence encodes CASSLEDSTTYEQYF.

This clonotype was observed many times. The CDR3 sequence: CASGWGGERETQYF. Written as DNA, the CDR3 is TGTGCTAGTGGTTGGGGCGGGGAAAGAGAGACCCAGTACTTC. The rearrangement joins TRBV12-5 to TRBJ2-5; D perhaps matches TRBD2 (6 bases). The CDR3 has 14 amino acids. V shed 4 bases and J shed 4 bases, with 13 bases lying between them. The V gene's germline CDR1 is LGHNT and CDR2 FRNRAP.

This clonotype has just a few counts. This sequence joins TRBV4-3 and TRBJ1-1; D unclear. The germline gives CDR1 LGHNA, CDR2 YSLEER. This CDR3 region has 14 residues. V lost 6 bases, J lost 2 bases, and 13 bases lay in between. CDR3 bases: TGCGCCAGCAGACCAGATGCAATTAACACTGAAGCTTTCTTT. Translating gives CASRPDAINTEAFF.